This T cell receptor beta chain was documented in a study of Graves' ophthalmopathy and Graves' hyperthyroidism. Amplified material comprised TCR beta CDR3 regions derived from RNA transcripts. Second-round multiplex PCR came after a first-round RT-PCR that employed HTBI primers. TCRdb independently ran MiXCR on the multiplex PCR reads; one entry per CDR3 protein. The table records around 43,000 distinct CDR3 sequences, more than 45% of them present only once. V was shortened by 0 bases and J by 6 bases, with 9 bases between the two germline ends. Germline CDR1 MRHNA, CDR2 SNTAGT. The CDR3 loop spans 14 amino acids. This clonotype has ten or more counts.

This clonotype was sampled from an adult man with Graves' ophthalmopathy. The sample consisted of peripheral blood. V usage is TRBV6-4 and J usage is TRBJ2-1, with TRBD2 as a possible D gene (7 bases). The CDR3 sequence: CASSDSGGANEQFF. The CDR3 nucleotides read TGTGCCAGCAGTGACTCGGGGGGGGCCAATGAGCAGTTCTTC.